A single sample gave rise to the 30 T cell receptor beta chains below, sequenced in a study of lymphopenia after photon versus proton radiotherapy. Data came from immunoSEQ multiplex PCR; TCRdb stores just in-frame clones and leaves some out. Of about 160,000 clones in the sample, more than 85% are singletons; the top ten hold 4% to 5%. The sample consisted of peripheral blood, taken from a patient treated with photon-based radiotherapy. The source is a man aged 45 to 65 with gastric cancer.

This clone was recorded once. The chain combines TRBV7-8 with TRBJ1-4; D not resolved. Germline V lookup: CDR1 SGHVS, CDR2 FQNEAQ. The CDR3 covers 14 residues. Trimming removed 5 bases from V and 7 bases from J, with 14 bases in between. This CDR3 reads CASSLRPLGEKLFF. The CDR3 DNA reads as TGTGCCAGCAGCCTACGCCCTCTGGGTGAAAAACTGTTTTTT.

J is TRBJ1-2 and V is TRBV27; TRBD1 matches at 7 bases. The germline CDR1 and CDR2 sequences are MNHEY and SMNVEV (reference sequence). This CDR3 is built from 16 residues. Trimming removed 5 bases from V and 1 base from J; junction bases left unmatched: 10. CDR3 sequence: CASSKDPRDSNYGYTF. The DNA for the CDR3 is TGTGCCAGCAGTAAGGACCCCCGGGACAGTAACTATGGCTACACCTTC.

The V call is TRBV7-9, the J call TRBJ2-7, with 7 nucleotides matching TRBD2. This CDR3 is 15 amino acids long. With 1 base clipped from V and 4 bases from J, the junction kept 7 bases outside the gene matches. Germline CDR1 reads SEHNR; CDR2 reads FQNEAQ (reference sequence). CDR3 sequence: CASSLVGGSLYEQYF. The CDR3 DNA reads as TGTGCCAGCAGCTTAGTCGGCGGGAGCCTTTACGAGCAGTACTTC.

The V gene is TRBV6-1, the J gene TRBJ1-2; no firm D call. CDR3 length: 14 residues. From germline, CDR1 is MNHNS and CDR2 SASEGT. The V and J ends lost 0 bases and 8 bases respectively, with 13 bases between them. The CDR3 sequence: CASSEAHSTGGYTF. The CDR3 region has the DNA TGTGCCAGCAGTGAAGCACACAGTACGGGAGGCTACACCTTC.

J is TRBJ2-3 and V is TRBV6-5; D remains unclear. Germline V gives CDR1 MNHEY, CDR2 SVGAGI. The CDR3 length is 15 residues. Trimming removed 4 bases from V and 0 bases from J, with 11 bases in between. The CDR3: CASSFMAVSTDTQYF. CDR3 nucleotide sequence: TGTGCCAGCAGTTTTATGGCGGTTAGCACAGATACGCAGTATTTT.

This chain links TRBV7-9 with TRBJ1-4, with TRBD1 matching over 8 bases. CDR1 is SEHNR, CDR2 FQNEAQ, per germline (reference sequence). This CDR3 is 15 amino acids long. J was trimmed by 4 bases and V by 5 bases; bases with no gene match: 6. The CDR3 region has the DNA TGTGCCAGCAGCGGCACAGGGGGGAGTAATGAAAAACTGTTTTTT. It translates to CASSGTGGSNEKLFF. Full variable domain (outside the CDR3, taken from reference TRBV7-9 and TRBJ1-4): DTGVSQNPRHKITKRGQNVTFRCDPISEHNRLYWYRQTLGQGPEFLTYFQNEAQLEKSRLLSDRFSAERPKGSFSTLEIQRTEQGDSAMYLCASSGTGGSNEKLFFGSGTQLSVL.

The count of this clone is one. This chain uses TRBV9 with TRBJ1-2; TRBD1 is a possible D gene (6 bases). Trimming left V 4 bases short and J 4 bases short, with 17 bases between. CDR3 length equals 15 residues. Germline-derived CDR1 and CDR2 are SGDLS and YYNGEE. The CDR3 reads CASSSSVGGSYGYTF. Written as DNA, the CDR3 is TGTGCCAGCAGCTCCTCGGTAGGGGGAAGCTATGGCTACACCTTC.

Only a few counts were recorded for this clone. V and J are TRBV30 and TRBJ1-5; 7 positions agree with TRBD1. The germline CDR1 and CDR2 sequences are GTSNPN and SVGIG (reference sequence). J gave up 5 bases and V 5 bases, and 6 bases lay outside the gene matches. This CDR3 has 13 residues. CDR3 amino acids: CAWRTGRDQPQHF. CDR3 DNA: TGTGCCTGGCGGACAGGTCGCGATCAGCCCCAGCATTTT.

The chain uses TRBV30 and TRBJ2-2, with TRBD1 as a possible D gene (5 bases). Trimming took 1 base from V and 4 from J, leaving 7 bases between them. There are 13 residues in the CDR3. CDR1 and CDR2 (germline): GTSNPN, SVGIG (reference sequence). CDR3: CAWSGQSTGELFF. DNA of the CDR3: TGTGCCTGGAGTGGACAGTCCACCGGGGAGCTGTTTTTT.

This clone is a singleton in its sample. The V gene is TRBV5-1, the J gene TRBJ2-7, with 11 bases identical to TRBD2. This CDR3 has 14 amino acids. The germline V gene has CDR1 SGHRS and CDR2 YFSETQ. V gave up 4 bases and J gave up 3 bases; unmatched junction bases: 3. The chain's CDR3 is CASSNLAGGYEQYF. CDR3 nucleotide sequence: TGCGCCAGCAGCAACCTAGCGGGAGGCTACGAGCAGTACTTC.

This clone was seen once. In DNA form, the CDR3 reads TGTGCCAGCAGCAAGACCCGGGACAGGGGCTACGAGCAGTACTTC. The encoded protein is CASSKTRDRGYEQYF. The V call is TRBV6-5, the J call TRBJ2-7; 10 positions match TRBD1. The CDR3 totals 15 residues. Germline lookup yields CDR1 MNHEY and CDR2 SVGAGI. V lost 6 bases, J lost 3 bases, and 8 bases stayed unmatched.

V usage is TRBV7-6 and J usage is TRBJ2-7, with TRBD1 identical over 7 bases. The V gene end was trimmed by 5 bases and the J gene end by 5 bases; junction bases not matched to a gene: 6. CDR3 length equals 13 residues. Germline V gene sequence: CDR1 SGHVS, CDR2 FNYEAQ. The CDR3 loop reads CASSNYRGDEQYF. The CDR3, as DNA: TGTGCCAGCAGCAATTACAGGGGAGACGAGCAGTACTTC.

The V and J genes are TRBV7-2 and TRBJ1-5; possibly TRBD1 for D (5 bases). The CDR3 runs to 15 residues. Germline V CDR1 and CDR2: SGHTA, FQGNSA. Deletions cut 3 bases from V and 2 bases from J, with 11 bases between. This CDR3 is CASSFKGDGNQPQHF. The CDR3 region has the DNA TGTGCCAGCAGCTTTAAAGGGGACGGCAATCAGCCCCAGCATTTT.

The chain uses TRBV5-6 and TRBJ2-1; weak D call: TRBD2 (6 bases). This CDR3 spans 14 amino acids. Per the germline V gene, CDR1 is SGHDT and CDR2 is YYEEEE. Trimming stripped 3 bases from V and 9 bases from J, with 16 bases between. Here the CDR3 reads CASSWTILTGEQFF. The CDR3 nucleotides are TGTGCCAGCAGCTGGACTATCCTCACAGGTGAGCAGTTCTTC. Full variable domain (remainder filled in from reference TRBV5-6 and TRBJ2-1): DAGVTQSPTHLIKTRGQQVTLRCSPKSGHDTVSWYQQALGQGPQFIFQYYEEEERQRGNFPDRFSGHQFPNYSSELNVNALLLGDSALYLCASSWTILTGEQFFGPGTRLTVL.

This chain links TRBV5-1 with TRBJ2-7, with 11 bases matching TRBD2. Germline assignment: CDR1 SGHRS and CDR2 YFSETQ. The ends lost 5 bases at V and 0 bases at J; junction bases unmatched: 13. This CDR3 is 18 amino acids long. The CDR3 protein is CASRTGLPGTSGSYEQYF. CDR3 nucleotide sequence: TGCGCCAGCAGGACGGGACTTCCCGGGACTAGCGGCTCCTACGAGCAGTACTTC.

This chain uses TRBV7-9 with TRBJ2-7, with 9 bases matching TRBD1. Per germline, CDR1 SEHNR and CDR2 FQNEAQ (reference sequence). This CDR3 has 16 amino acids. V was pared by 3 bases and J by 5 bases, with 11 bases of the junction left unmatched. CDR3 region: CASSLGAGTGSDEQYF. The CDR3 DNA is TGTGCCAGCAGCTTGGGGGCTGGGACAGGGTCCGACGAGCAGTACTTC.

The CDR3 DNA is TGTGCCAGCAGTTTAACAGGCCTTGGAGAGACCCAGTACTTC. This translates into CASSLTGLGETQYF. V usage is TRBV27 and J usage is TRBJ2-5, with TRBD1 as a possible D gene (5 bases). The CDR3 loop spans 14 amino acids. Germline values: CDR1 MNHEY, CDR2 SMNVEV (reference sequence). Trimming removed 2 bases at V and 4 bases at J, with 11 bases between.

V is TRBV5-1 and J is TRBJ1-3; possibly TRBD1 for D (6 bases). Trimming cost V 5 bases and J 8 bases, with 23 bases left between them. This CDR3 has 16 residues. Germline V lookup: CDR1 SGHRS, CDR2 YFSETQ. The CDR3 DNA sequence: TGCGCCAGCAGGCCTACCCCCAGGACAGCAAAAGACACCATATATTTT. Translating it yields CASRPTPRTAKDTIYF.

This chain joins TRBV2 and TRBJ2-2; D not certain. Trimming removed 2 bases from V and 7 bases from J, with 5 bases in between. Germline V gene data show CDR1 as SNHLY and CDR2 as FYNNEI. The CDR3 contains 12 residues. The CDR3 DNA sequence: TGTGCCAGCAGTGAACAGTACGGGGAGCTGTTTTTT. As protein: CASSEQYGELFF.

The chain combines TRBV6-6 with TRBJ1-1; 7 nucleotides agree with TRBD1. J was trimmed by 7 bases and V by 2 bases; bases with no gene match: 1. The germline CDR1 and CDR2 sequences are MNHNY and SVGAGI (reference sequence). CDR3 length: 12 amino acids. The DNA of the CDR3 is TGTGCCAGCAGTTACCGACAGGGTGAAGCTTTCTTT. Translating gives CASSYRQGEAFF.

This rearrangement joins TRBV7-2 to TRBJ1-1; D unresolved. This CDR3 has 11 amino acids. CDR1 and CDR2 (germline): SGHTA, FQGNSA. V lost 1 base to trimming and J lost 7 bases, with 4 bases between them. This CDR3 reads CASSLEVEAFF. For the CDR3, the DNA is TGTGCCAGCAGCTTAGAGGTTGAAGCTTTCTTT.

V is TRBV7-3 and J is TRBJ2-2; D uncertain. The germline gives CDR1 SGHTA, CDR2 FQGTGA. Trimming pared 1 base from V and 1 base from J, leaving 4 bases between. The CDR3 sequence is 14 residues long. The CDR3 bases are TGTGCCAGCAGCTTAATGGGGAACACCGGGGAGCTGTTTTTT. Translated, it gives CASSLMGNTGELFF.

This chain uses TRBV25-1 with TRBJ2-7; D uncertain. The length of the CDR3 is 14 residues. Trimming took off 0 bases at V and 3 bases at J, with 9 bases between the two ends. CDR1 and CDR2 from the germline V gene are MGHDK and SYGVNS. The CDR3 DNA sequence: TGTGCCAGCAGTGAATATGGCACCCTCTACGAGCAGTACTTC. This codes for CASSEYGTLYEQYF.

The genes are TRBV27 and TRBJ2-1; D may correspond to TRBD1 or TRBD2 (5 bases each). Germline V CDR1 and CDR2: MNHEY, SMNVEV (reference sequence). The V end was cut by 5 bases, the J end by 5 bases, with 16 bases between. This CDR3 comprises 15 residues. For the CDR3, the DNA is TGTGCCAGCAGTCCACTGGGACGTAAACACAATGAGCAGTTCTTC. It codes for CASSPLGRKHNEQFF.

As to this clone: Other DNA sequences within the sample encode an identical CDR3. The chain links TRBV18 to TRBJ1-4; TRBD1 is a possible D gene (5 bases). Looked up from germline, CDR1 is KGHSH and CDR2 is LQKENI. V lost 5 bases and J lost 0, with 10 bases in between. The CDR3 consists of 15 residues. The CDR3 protein is CASSLTAATNEKLFF. The CDR3 bases are TGTGCCAGCTCATTGACAGCTGCAACTAATGAAAAACTGTTTTTT.

The chain has TRBV5-1 and TRBJ2-1, with TRBD1 matching over 9 bases. Trimming at V came to 4 bases and at J to 8 bases, leaving 4 bases not matched to a gene. Germline V gene sequence: CDR1 SGHRS, CDR2 YFSETQ. The CDR3 has 13 amino acids. The CDR3 loop is CASSVGQGHEQFF. For the CDR3, the DNA is TGCGCCAGCAGCGTGGGACAGGGCCATGAGCAGTTCTTC. The full variable domain, rest sourced from reference TRBV5-1 and TRBJ2-1, is KAGVTQTPRYLIKTRGQQVTLSCSPISGHRSVSWYQQTPGQGLQFLFEYFSETQRNKGNFPGRFSGRQFSNSRSEMNVSTLELGDSALYLCASSVGQGHEQFFGPGTRLTVL.

The V and J genes are TRBV30 and TRBJ2-7; possibly TRBD1 or TRBD2 for D (5 bases each). The CDR3 sequence is 14 residues long. V gave up 2 bases and J gave up 3 bases, with 14 bases separating them. Germline-derived CDR1 and CDR2 are GTSNPN and SVGIG (reference sequence). The CDR3 here is CAWSPRDGNYEQYF. For the CDR3, the DNA is TGTGCCTGGAGTCCCCGGGACGGAAACTACGAGCAGTACTTC.

V is TRBV19 and J is TRBJ2-3; D remains unclear. V was trimmed by 1 base and J by 2 bases, leaving 10 bases between them. Germline V gene sequence: CDR1 LNHDA, CDR2 SQIVND (reference sequence). CDR3 length: 15 amino acids. CDR3 residues: CASSIGARNTDTQYF. CDR3 coding DNA: TGTGCCAGTAGTATAGGAGCTAGAAACACAGATACGCAGTATTTT.

This chain joins TRBV29-1 and TRBJ2-7; 8 nucleotides line up with TRBD1. Germline assignment: CDR1 SQVTM and CDR2 ANQGSEA. This CDR3 has 15 residues. V dropped 1 base and J dropped 1; count of bases not matched to a gene: 6. This chain's CDR3 is CSVEVGGTGSYEQYF. The CDR3 DNA sequence: TGCAGCGTTGAAGTTGGAGGGACAGGTTCCTACGAGCAGTACTTC.

CDR3 DNA: TGCGCCAGCAGCCTCTGGACTAGCGGGAGAATCTACAATGAGCAGTTCTTC. It specifies CASSLWTSGRIYNEQFF. This chain uses TRBV5-1 with TRBJ2-1; 13 nucleotides align to TRBD2. The length of the CDR3 is 17 residues. Germline lookup yields CDR1 SGHRS and CDR2 YFSETQ. The junction had 7 bases not matched to a gene; V was cut back by 4 bases and J by 3 bases.